The present TCR beta chain was sequenced within a study of T cell responses to AZD1222 COVID-19 vaccine (dated by TCRdb to the early 2020s). Background for the entire study: A total of 233 trial participants underwent TCR sequencing, of whom roughly 210 had received two doses of AZD1222 and 26 had received two doses of the MenACWY control vaccine. Trial participants were enrolled by age into 18-55, 56-69 and 70-plus year subgroups, with roughly 160, 29 and 62 TCR-sequenced participants respectively. Findings and caveats that apply to the study as a whole: Only five or six AZD1222 recipients were SARS-CoV-2 seropositive at baseline, limiting conclusions about previously exposed vaccinees. Reportedly, close to half of the unique spike-specific TCRs recognized epitopes lying outside the regions that are mutated in the B.1.351 and B.1.1.7 variants. CD4 TCRs associated with the vaccine covered the entire spike protein, and the dominant responses were in regions 160-218 and 743-854. After two AZD1222 doses, spike-specific TCR breadth and depth were significantly higher than at day 0 and than in MenACWY recipients. Most participants were white British and females outnumbered males, and the authors suggested that clonal diversity may have been underestimated. The 56-69-year group was small, and its depth increase did not reach significance, likely because of low power. Because no day 14 peak-response samples were available, the repertoires could be characterized only after the peak T cell response.

The CDR3 regions of human TCRbeta chains were analyzed by immunosequencing. The original methods were these. TCRs in the repertoires were compared against a reference library of SARS-CoV-2-specific TCRs that had been generated with the MIRA antigen-specificity platform. Breadth was defined as the fraction of unique TCRs that were SARS-CoV-2-associated. Depth was defined as the fraction of total T cells that were SARS-CoV-2-associated. Using the MIRA data, every spike-specific TCR was mapped to the spike region that the TCR reacted to and assigned to either a CD4 or a CD8 class. Log10-transformed breadth and depth values were compared by one-way ANOVA with Sidak's multiple comparisons tests. TCRdb took over this immuneACCESS table, retaining in-frame rearrangements with V and J assigned. Such tables are incomplete; in checked studies, under half of the missing clones stem from an unresolved V gene, and the remainder is unexplained. V and J calls plus clone size are reproduced from that table; the DNA served to infer D and trimming. In all, the sample holds 90,000 or so clones, and around nine tenths of those were seen once. Approximately 5% of the sample lies in the top ten.

The CDR3 has 15 amino acids, counting the end cysteine and phenylalanine. Just the 45-base CDR3 DNA is kept, in frame starting at base 1. V has 5 bases trimmed and J has 1 base trimmed; junction bases matching no gene number 6. CDR1 is given as SGHTA and CDR2 as FQGTGA, both from the germline V gene. Reading the label with the study, this specimen's time point is: about 28 days (+/-7) after the second vaccine dose. AZD1222 recipients with second doses at about 4 weeks or about 12 weeks were pooled, because spike-specific TCR depth and breadth did not differ between schedules. Samples from vaccinated people were obtained from the UK trials COV001 and COV002, which included a single-blind randomized controlled phase 2/3 trial of AZD1222 (ChAdOx1 nCoV-19) in healthy adults. For TCRbeta chain sequencing, PBMC samples from trial participants were taken at day 0 and at day 28 after the second dose. Comment on this clone: Its antigen is unknown. Base qualities were left out, and no much larger clone turns up one base away.

This sample comprised peripheral blood, obtained 28 days after the second AZD1222 dose. The chain is made from TRBV7-3 and TRBJ1-1; 8 nucleotides in the junction match TRBD1. The sequence came from an adult who received the AZD1222 COVID-19 vaccine. CDR3 loop: CASSETGTGNTEAFF. The DNA sequence is TGTGCCAGCAGCGAAACCGGGACAGGGAACACTGAAGCTTTCTTT.